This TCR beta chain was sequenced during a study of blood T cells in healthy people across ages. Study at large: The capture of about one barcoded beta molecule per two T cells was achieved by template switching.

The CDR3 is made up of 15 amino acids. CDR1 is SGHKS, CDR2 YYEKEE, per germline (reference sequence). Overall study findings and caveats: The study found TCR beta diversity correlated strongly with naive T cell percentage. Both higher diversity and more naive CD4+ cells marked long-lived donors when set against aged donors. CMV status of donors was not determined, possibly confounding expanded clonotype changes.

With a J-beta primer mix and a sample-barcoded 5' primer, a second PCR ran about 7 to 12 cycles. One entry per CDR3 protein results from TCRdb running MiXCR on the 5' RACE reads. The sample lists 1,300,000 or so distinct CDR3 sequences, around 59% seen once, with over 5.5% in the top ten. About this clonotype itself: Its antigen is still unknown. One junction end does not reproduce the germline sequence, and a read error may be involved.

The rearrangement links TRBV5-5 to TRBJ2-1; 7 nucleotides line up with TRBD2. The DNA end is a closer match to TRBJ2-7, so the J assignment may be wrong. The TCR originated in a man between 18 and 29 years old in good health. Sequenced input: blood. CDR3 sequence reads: CASSLKRGQYNEQYF. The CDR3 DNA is TGCGCCAGCAGTCTAAAGCGGGGCCAATACAATGAGCAGTACTTC.